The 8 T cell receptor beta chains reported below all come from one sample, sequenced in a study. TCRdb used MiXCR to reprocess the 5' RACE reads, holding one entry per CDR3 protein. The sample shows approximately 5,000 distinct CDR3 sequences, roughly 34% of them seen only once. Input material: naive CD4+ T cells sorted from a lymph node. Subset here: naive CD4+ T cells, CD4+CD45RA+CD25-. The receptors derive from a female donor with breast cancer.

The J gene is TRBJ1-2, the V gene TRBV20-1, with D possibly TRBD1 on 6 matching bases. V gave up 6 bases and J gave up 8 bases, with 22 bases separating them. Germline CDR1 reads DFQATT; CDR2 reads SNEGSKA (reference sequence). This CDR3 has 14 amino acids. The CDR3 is CSALYPGTRGGYTF. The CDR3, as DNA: TGCAGTGCCCTATACCCCGGGACACGTGGCGGCTACACCTTC.

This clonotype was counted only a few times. The CDR3 here is CASSLFPRGQGLRETQYF. The CDR3 DNA follows: TGTGCCAGCAGCTTATTCCCACGGGGGCAGGGGTTGAGAGAGACCCAGTACTTC. J is TRBJ2-5 and V is TRBV11-2, with D perhaps matching TRBD1 or TRBD2 (6 bases each). This CDR3 spans 18 amino acids. V lost 2 bases, J lost 4 bases, and 23 bases lay in between. The V gene's germline CDR1 is SGHAT and CDR2 FQNNGV. Full variable domain (rest looked up from reference TRBV11-2 and TRBJ2-5): EAGVAQSPRYKIIEKRQSVAFWCNPISGHATLYWYQQILGQGPKLLIQFQNNGVVDDSQLPKDRFSAERLKGVDSTLKIQPAKLEDSAVYLCASSLFPRGQGLRETQYFGPGTRLLVL.

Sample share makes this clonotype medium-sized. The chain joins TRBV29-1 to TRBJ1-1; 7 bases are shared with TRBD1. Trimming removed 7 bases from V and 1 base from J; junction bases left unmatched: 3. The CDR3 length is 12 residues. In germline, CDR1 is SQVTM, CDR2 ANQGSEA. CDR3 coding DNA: TGCAGCGCTCAGGGGGGGAACACTGAAGCTTTCTTT. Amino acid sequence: CSAQGGNTEAFF.

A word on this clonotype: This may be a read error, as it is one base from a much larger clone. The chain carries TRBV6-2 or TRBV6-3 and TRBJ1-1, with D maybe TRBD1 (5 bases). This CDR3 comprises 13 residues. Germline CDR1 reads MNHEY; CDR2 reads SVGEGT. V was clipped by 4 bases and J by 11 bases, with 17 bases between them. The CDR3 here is CASSSLAGRKAFF. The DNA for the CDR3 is TGTGCCAGCAGTTCCCTGGCAGGGCGTAAGGCTTTCTTT.

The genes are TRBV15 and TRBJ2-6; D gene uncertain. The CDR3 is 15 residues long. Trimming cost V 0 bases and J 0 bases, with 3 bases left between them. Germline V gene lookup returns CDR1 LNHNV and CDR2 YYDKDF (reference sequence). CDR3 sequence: CATSRDGSGANVLTF. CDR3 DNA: TGTGCCACCAGCAGAGATGGCTCTGGGGCCAACGTCCTGACTTTC.

CDR3 region: CSARRPLRRTNEQFF. DNA of the CDR3: TGCAGTGCTAGAAGGCCTCTAAGAAGGACAAATGAGCAGTTCTTC. The V call is TRBV20-1, the J call TRBJ2-1; TRBD1 might be the D (5 bases). The germline gives CDR1 DFQATT, CDR2 SNEGSKA (reference sequence). The CDR3 covers 15 residues. V lost 2 bases and J 7 bases, leaving 18 bases between the germline ends.

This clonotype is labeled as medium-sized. CDR3 region: CASSQPLADEQFF. DNA for the CDR3: TGTGCCAGCAGCCAACCACTAGCTGACGAGCAGTTCTTC. The rearrangement links TRBV4-2 to TRBJ2-1, with D possibly matching TRBD2 (6 bases). The CDR3 runs 13 residues. CDR1 LGHNA and CDR2 YNFKEQ come from the germline V gene. Between the trimmed V and J ends, which lost 2 bases and 10 bases, there was a span of 12 bases.

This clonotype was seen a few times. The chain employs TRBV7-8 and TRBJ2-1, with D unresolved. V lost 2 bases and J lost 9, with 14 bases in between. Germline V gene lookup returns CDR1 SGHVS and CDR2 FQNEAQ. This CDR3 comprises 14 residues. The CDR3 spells CASSLLTLGSEQFF. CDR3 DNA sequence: TGTGCCAGCAGCTTATTAACTTTGGGTAGTGAGCAGTTCTTC.